Following are 2 T cell receptor beta chains from one sample sequenced in a study of PD-1 blockade in classical Hodgkin lymphoma (dated by TCRdb to the early 2020s). The time point label corresponds to: cycle 4 day 1 (C4D1), after more than 5 weeks of nivolumab. All trial patients had relapsed after autologous stem cell transplantation, with cohorts A, B and C differing in prior brentuximab vedotin exposure. Library generation was performed with the immunoSEQ multiplex PCR assay. TCRdb retrieved this table from immuneACCESS and kept in-frame rearrangements only. Not all clones are present; in checked studies, unresolved V genes account for under half, and no reason is known for the remainder. In this sample the table shows 99,000 or so clones, approximately 90% of which occur a single time. The ten largest clones add up to around a fifth of the sample. The sample consisted of peripheral blood mononuclear cells (PBMCs), taken before the fourth cycle of nivolumab. The receptors here all came from a human donor with classical Hodgkin lymphoma.

This clone has only one observation. The chain recombines TRBV10-3 with TRBJ2-1, with TRBD2 matching over 11 bases. Germline assignment: CDR1 ENHRY and CDR2 SYGVKD. V lost 4 bases and J lost 7; bases outside the gene matches: 3. There are 14 residues in the CDR3. CDR3 in amino acids: CAISVLAGVNEQFF. The DNA of the CDR3 is TGTGCCATCAGTGTACTAGCGGGAGTAAATGAGCAGTTCTTC.

Here the CDR3 DNA reads TGTGCCACCAGCAGAGAGGGACAGGGGCACTATGGCTACACCTTC. This sequence encodes CATSREGQGHYGYTF. V usage is TRBV15 and J usage is TRBJ1-2; TRBD1 matches at 10 bases. Germline V gives CDR1 LNHNV, CDR2 YYDKDF (reference sequence). The CDR3 has 15 residues. Unmatched junction bases numbered 1, after V lost 0 bases and J lost 3 bases.